Given below is one TCR beta chain in context. Its matching antigen is unknown. Germline V gene data show CDR1 as LGHNA and CDR2 as YSLEER. The CDR3 is 14 amino acids. With 0 bases removed from V and 1 base from J, the gap between germline ends came to 5 bases. Sequenced by immunoSEQ multiplex PCR; TCRdb stores in-frame clones only, minus some. The sample shows 40,000 to 50,000 clones, roughly 89% of them seen only once. The source of the sample is a study of OX40 agonist ivuxolimab in advanced cancers. Across the study: The study treated patients with ivuxolimab, an agonistic anti-OX40 (CD134) antibody. Therapy given before enrollment (anti-PD-1, anti-PD-L1 or anti-CTLA-4) was allowed, and 30% to 50% had some. General study findings and limits: In a subset of nonresponders, normalized T-cell clonal expansion was also low. On average, a greater number of expanded clones characterised CD8+ T cells relative to CD4+.

This sequence joins TRBV4-3 and TRBJ2-3, with TRBD1 as a possible D gene (5 bases). The sequence derives from an adult with an advanced solid tumor such as melanoma, head and neck, liver or kidney cancer. Specimen: CD4+ or CD8+ T cells sorted from blood, collected in a trial of the OX40 agonist ivuxolimab. The DNA for the CDR3 is TGCGCCAGCAGCCAAGAAGGGGGCACAGATACGCAGTATTTT. Amino acid sequence: CASSQEGGTDTQYF.